Reported below is one T cell receptor beta chain. The data stem from a study of shared clonotypes between healthy human individuals. Sequencing was performed with immunoSEQ multiplex PCR; in TCRdb, only in-frame clones are kept and a portion is missing. The sample yields 950,000 to 1,100,000 clones, around 74% seen once. V dropped 4 bases and J dropped 1; count of bases not matched to a gene: 7. The CDR3 runs to 15 residues. The clonotype was recovered from a man in his late teens or twenties in good health. Sequenced material: memory CD4+ T cells sorted from blood. The sample's subset: CD45RA-negative fraction. The rearrangement uses TRBV23-1 and TRBJ2-7; 7 bases match TRBD1. TRBV23-1 is annotated as an ORF whose role is uncertain. The chain's CDR3 is CASSRTGTESYEQYF. CDR3 coding DNA: TGCGCCAGCAGTCGGACCGGGACAGAGTCCTACGAGCAGTACTTC.